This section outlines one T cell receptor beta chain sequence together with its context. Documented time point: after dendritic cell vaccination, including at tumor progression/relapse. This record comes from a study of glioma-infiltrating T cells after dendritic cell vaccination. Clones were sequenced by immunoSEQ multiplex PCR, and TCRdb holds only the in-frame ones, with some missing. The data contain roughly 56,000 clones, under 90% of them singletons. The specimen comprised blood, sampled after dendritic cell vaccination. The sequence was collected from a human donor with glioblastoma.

Here the CDR3 reads CASSEGGDSNQPQHF. DNA of the CDR3: TGTGCCAGCAGTGAAGGTGGAGATAGCAATCAGCCCCAGCATTTT. The chain has TRBV2 and TRBJ1-5; D not resolved. V lost 1 base, J lost 0 bases, and 7 bases lay in between. Germline loops: CDR1 SNHLY, CDR2 FYNNEI. The CDR3 spans 15 residues.